This TCR beta chain was sequenced during a study of blood T cell repertoires in COVID-19. This clone came up once. This CDR3 has 16 residues. Germline loops: CDR1 SGHNT, CDR2 YENEEA. Deletions cut 1 base from V and 9 bases from J, with 19 bases between. Method: immunoSEQ multiplex PCR; TCRdb's copy keeps in-frame clones and lacks some. The table shows a few hundred thousand clones, with around 90% occurring only once. The chain carries TRBV11-3 and TRBJ2-1; TRBD2 is a possible D gene (5 bases). This receptor was identified in a person aged 18-30 years with COVID-19, enrolled during active disease. Sequencing input: peripheral blood. The CDR3 spells CASSLVSATSYSEQFF. DNA of the CDR3: TGTGCCAGCAGCTTAGTTTCCGCTACTAGTTATAGTGAGCAGTTCTTC.